Below are 24 T cell receptor beta chains sequenced from a single sample in a study of beta chain features in type 1 diabetes. Isolated RNA was reverse transcribed in full, so expressed TCRB transcripts were sequenced. Sequenced by immunoSEQ multiplex PCR; TCRdb stores in-frame clones only, minus some. In the table there are about 270,000 clones, roughly an eighth of which are singletons. No antigen has been identified for these receptors. General observations from the study: All four CD4+ subsets of Type 1 diabetes patients contained TCRB CDR3s that were moderately but significantly shorter.

What was sequenced was naive CD4+ T cells from blood. These receptors were obtained from a man younger than 40 with type 1 diabetes.

This clone was observed a few times. V gene TRBV5-1 combines with J gene TRBJ2-2; 8 bases are shared with TRBD1. After removal of 4 bases from V and 3 bases from J, the junction contained 2 bases not matched to a gene. There are 14 residues in the CDR3. Germline CDR1 is SGHRS and CDR2 is YFSETQ. The CDR3: CASSGQGDTGELFF. The CDR3 bases are TGCGCCAGCAGCGGACAGGGAGACACCGGGGAGCTGTTTTTT.

This clone was observed a few times. The CDR3 bases are TGTGCCAGCTCACCGTATACAGGAAGATCCTACGAGCAGTACTTC. The encoded protein is CASSPYTGRSYEQYF. The rearrangement joins TRBV18 to TRBJ2-7, with D tentatively TRBD1 (5 bases). CDR3 length: 15 residues. V lost 3 bases and J 1 base, leaving 13 bases between the germline ends. Germline-derived CDR1 and CDR2 are KGHSH and LQKENI.

DNA for the CDR3: TGTGCCAGCAGCTTAATAGCGGGAAACTATTACGAGCAGTACTTC. It is translated as CASSLIAGNYYEQYF. The V and J genes are TRBV7-2 and TRBJ2-7, with 8 bases lining up with TRBD2. CDR3 length: 15 residues. J gave up 4 bases and V 2 bases, and 7 bases lay outside the gene matches. The germline gives CDR1 SGHTA, CDR2 FQGNSA.

This clone was counted only a few times. The chain carries TRBV4-2 and TRBJ2-7; D is perhaps TRBD2 (5 bases). Germline CDR1 is LGHNA and CDR2 is YNFKEQ. The CDR3 contains 15 residues. V was clipped by 2 bases and J by 6 bases, with 17 bases between them. CDR3 amino acids: CASSQKKAGTSEQYF. The DNA of the CDR3 is TGTGCCAGCAGCCAAAAGAAGGCAGGAACTAGCGAGCAGTACTTC.

This clone occurred a few times. The rearrangement links TRBV4-3 to TRBJ2-2; the D gene is possibly TRBD2 (6 bases). Germline V gene data show CDR1 as LGHNA and CDR2 as YSLEER. This CDR3 region has 14 residues. V lost 4 bases to trimming and J lost 6 bases, with 12 bases between them. CDR3 sequence: CASSRTEGSGELFF. The CDR3 DNA reads TGCGCCAGCAGCCGGACGGAGGGATCCGGGGAGCTGTTTTTT.

The rearrangement links TRBV4-3 to TRBJ1-2, with D possibly matching TRBD1 (5 bases). The CDR3 has 16 residues. V shed 1 base and J shed 0 bases, with 12 bases lying between them. Germline CDR1 reads LGHNA; CDR2 reads YSLEER. The CDR3 loop is CASSQGYRGTNYGYTF. The CDR3 region has the DNA TGCGCCAGCAGCCAAGGTTATAGGGGAACTAACTATGGCTACACCTTC.

This clone was counted between two and nine times. The CDR3 protein is CASSQSFLQGVSTDTQYF. CDR3 nucleotide sequence: TGTGCCAGCAGCCAAAGTTTTCTACAGGGGGTCTCCACAGATACGCAGTATTTT. The V call is TRBV9, the J call TRBJ2-3; the match to TRBD1 covers 8 bases. The V and J ends lost 4 bases and 2 bases, in that order; junction bases with no gene match: 15. CDR1 is SGDLS, CDR2 YYNGEE, per germline. The CDR3 has 18 residues.

This rearrangement joins TRBV5-4 to TRBJ2-7, with D tentatively TRBD2 (5 bases). Trimming took 2 bases from V and 3 from J, leaving 9 bases between them. Germline V gives CDR1 SGHNT, CDR2 YYREEE (reference sequence). The CDR3 runs 13 residues. Here the CDR3 reads CASSFEGFYEQYF. CDR3 coding DNA: TGTGCCAGCAGCTTCGAGGGCTTCTACGAGCAGTACTTC.

The chain combines TRBV4-2 with TRBJ1-2; TRBD1 agrees at 7 bases. Germline CDR1 and CDR2: LGHNA and YNFKEQ. V shed 5 bases and J 8 bases; nucleotides not matched to a gene: 5. CDR3 length equals 12 residues. The CDR3 protein is CASSGQDGGYTF. CDR3 DNA: TGTGCCAGCAGCGGACAGGATGGAGGCTACACCTTC.

This clone was observed a few times. The V call is TRBV2, the J call TRBJ2-1, with 8 positions matching TRBD1. Germline V CDR1 and CDR2: SNHLY, FYNNEI. V lost 8 bases and J lost 7; bases outside the gene matches: 10. This CDR3 is built from 14 residues. For the CDR3, the DNA is TGTGCCAGCGGACAAGGACAGGGTTTAAATGAGCAGTTCTTC. Translated, it gives CASGQGQGLNEQFF.

This clone was seen a handful of times. This CDR3 reads CASSLQGAGQPQHF. For the CDR3, the DNA is TGCGCCAGCAGCTTACAGGGGGCAGGGCAGCCCCAGCATTTT. The J gene is TRBJ1-5, the V gene TRBV5-1, with 9 bases fitting TRBD1. Trimming took 2 bases from V and 7 from J; bases not matched to a gene: 4. CDR3 size: 14 residues. Germline CDR1 SGHRS, CDR2 YFSETQ.

This clone has only a few counts. The chain employs TRBV7-9 and TRBJ2-3; 12 bases align to TRBD2. This CDR3 has 17 residues. Germline loops: CDR1 SEHNR, CDR2 FQNEAQ (reference sequence). After removal of 5 bases from V and 6 bases from J, the junction contained 12 bases not matched to a gene. In DNA, the CDR3 is TGTGCCAGCAGCCCCGCTAGCGGGAGGGATCAGTGGGATACGCAGTATTTT. Its translation: CASSPASGRDQWDTQYF.

This clone came up a few times. The chain couples TRBV29-1 to TRBJ2-3; TRBD2 agrees at 11 bases. Trimming removed 6 bases from V and 5 bases from J; junction bases left unmatched: 7. CDR1 is SQVTM, CDR2 ANQGSEA, per germline. The CDR3 length is 14 residues. CDR3 loop: CSVYTSGRGDTQYF. DNA for the CDR3: TGCAGCGTCTATACTAGCGGGAGAGGAGATACGCAGTATTTT.

J is TRBJ2-1 and V is TRBV18; perhaps TRBD1 as D (6 bases). Trimming removed 2 bases from V and 5 bases from J, with 10 bases in between. Germline V gene data show CDR1 as KGHSH and CDR2 as LQKENI. The CDR3 consists of 14 residues. Here the CDR3 DNA reads TGTGCCAGCTCACCAAACAGGGTCAACAATGAGCAGTTCTTC. Translation gives CASSPNRVNNEQFF.

The CDR3 nucleotides are TGCAGCGTTGAAGCTGGGCAGAGCTCCTACAATGAGCAGTTCTTC. This encodes CSVEAGQSSYNEQFF. The chain couples TRBV29-1 to TRBJ2-1; D is unclear. V gave up 1 base and J gave up 0 bases, with 10 bases separating them. The length of the CDR3 is 15 residues. Germline V gives CDR1 SQVTM, CDR2 ANQGSEA.

The chain couples TRBV27 to TRBJ2-7, with D tentatively TRBD1 (6 bases). V was shortened by 8 bases and J by 3 bases, with 14 bases between the two germline ends. Germline CDR1 MNHEY, CDR2 SMNVEV (reference sequence). The CDR3 is 13 amino acids. The CDR3 loop reads CASGQQGYYEQYF. The CDR3 DNA is TGTGCCAGCGGACAACAGGGATACTACGAGCAGTACTTC.

V gene TRBV27 combines with J gene TRBJ2-1; 11 positions match TRBD2. The CDR3 loop spans 15 amino acids. Trimming cost V 5 bases and J 3 bases; bases outside gene matches: 3. Germline V CDR1 and CDR2: MNHEY, SMNVEV (reference sequence). The CDR3: CASSQTSGSYNEQFF. The CDR3 bases are TGTGCCAGCAGTCAAACTAGCGGGAGCTACAATGAGCAGTTCTTC.

This sequence joins TRBV11-2 and TRBJ2-5; perhaps TRBD1 as D (5 bases). Germline assignment: CDR1 SGHAT and CDR2 FQNNGV. Between the trimmed V and J ends, which lost 4 bases and 1 base, there was a span of 10 bases. This CDR3 contains 14 residues. CDR3 sequence (DNA): TGTGCCAGCAGCTGGCGACAGACCCAAGAGACCCAGTACTTC. This gives the protein CASSWRQTQETQYF. The complete variable domain, with remaining parts taken from reference TRBV11-2 and TRBJ2-5, reads EAGVAQSPRYKIIEKRQSVAFWCNPISGHATLYWYQQILGQGPKLLIQFQNNGVVDDSQLPKDRFSAERLKGVDSTLKIQPAKLEDSAVYLCASSWRQTQETQYFGPGTRLLVL.

This clone has a handful of counts. This chain joins TRBV7-9 and TRBJ2-1, with 16 nucleotides matching TRBD2. With 5 bases clipped from V and 8 bases from J, the junction kept 3 bases outside the gene matches. The CDR3 spans 15 residues. Germline CDR1 is SEHNR and CDR2 is FQNEAQ (reference sequence). The CDR3 DNA reads as TGTGCCAGCAGCCCCGGGACTAGCGGGAGGGATGAGCAGTTCTTC. Its protein is CASSPGTSGRDEQFF. The full variable domain, with the rest looked up from reference TRBV7-9 and TRBJ2-1, is DTGVSQNPRHKITKRGQNVTFRCDPISEHNRLYWYRQTLGQGPEFLTYFQNEAQLEKSRLLSDRFSAERPKGSFSTLEIQRTEQGDSAMYLCASSPGTSGRDEQFFGPGTRLTVL.

This clone was counted a few times. The V and J genes are TRBV5-1 and TRBJ2-1, with 7 nucleotides matching TRBD1. With 6 bases clipped from V and 3 bases from J, the junction kept 3 bases outside the gene matches. The CDR3 runs 13 residues. Germline assignment: CDR1 SGHRS and CDR2 YFSETQ. CDR3 amino acids: CASTGTDYNEQFF. The CDR3, as DNA: TGCGCCAGCACCGGGACAGACTACAATGAGCAGTTCTTC.

The J gene is TRBJ2-7, the V gene TRBV2; no firm D call. CDR3 length: 13 amino acids. In germline, CDR1 is SNHLY, CDR2 FYNNEI. V lost 3 bases and J lost 3, with 9 bases in between. The CDR3 DNA sequence: TGTGCCAGCAGTGACCCTAGTAGCTACGAGCAGTACTTC. Its protein is CASSDPSSYEQYF.

This clone showed up just a few times. This chain joins TRBV5-1 and TRBJ2-2; 11 bases align to TRBD2. V was pared by 1 base and J by 6 bases, with 2 bases of the junction left unmatched. The CDR3 covers 15 residues. Germline V lookup: CDR1 SGHRS, CDR2 YFSETQ. The chain's CDR3 is CASSLTSGSAGELFF. As DNA, the CDR3 is TGCGCCAGCAGCTTGACTAGCGGGAGCGCCGGGGAGCTGTTTTTT.

This chain links TRBV7-9 with TRBJ2-7, with 11 nucleotides matching TRBD2. Trimming took 5 bases from V and 4 from J; bases not matched to a gene: 4. The CDR3 is 14 residues long. CDR1 and CDR2 (germline): SEHNR, FQNEAQ (reference sequence). The CDR3 DNA follows: TGTGCCAGCAGCCCTAGCGGGAGGCCATACGAGCAGTACTTC. Its translation is CASSPSGRPYEQYF.

This chain links TRBV29-1 with TRBJ1-1; D might be TRBD1 (5 bases). CDR3 length equals 11 residues. From germline, CDR1 is SQVTM and CDR2 ANQGSEA. Trimming stripped 4 bases from V and 4 bases from J, with 7 bases between. The chain's CDR3 is CSVVRATEAFF. Here the CDR3 DNA reads TGCAGCGTTGTCAGGGCCACTGAAGCTTTCTTT.